A selection of T cell receptor beta chains follows, all from one sample in a study of PD-1 blockade in mismatch repair-deficient tumors. The data were produced by immunoSEQ multiplex PCR, yet TCRdb's version contains in-frame clones alone and is incomplete. The sample contains about 10,000 clones, more than 75% of which appear only once. No cognate antigen is known for these TCRs. The source material was cells cultured in vitro, sampled from a patient treated with pembrolizumab. The receptors originated from an adult with mismatch repair-deficient cancer. CDR3s include the opening cysteine and the closing phenylalanine or tryptophan. A D gene is named only where the DNA matches it firmly. Clone size is given for some rows only: seen once, a few or many times, or a class if the clone is expanded.

abundance	d_gene	j_gene	v_gene	CDR3nt	CDR3aa
few	TRBD1	TRBJ2-1	TRBV6-5	TGTGCCAGCAACAGAGACAGGGGGACCTACAATGAGCAGTTCTTC	CASNRDRGTYNEQFF
.	TRBD1	TRBJ1-1	TRBV27	TGTGCCAGCAGAGTTACAGGGGACACTGAAGCTTTCTTT	CASRVTGDTEAFF
.	.	TRBJ1-1	TRBV15	TGTGCCACCAGCAGACCACTAGGACGGACCACTGAAGCTTTCTTT	CATSRPLGRTTEAFF
.	.	TRBJ2-3	TRBV5-1	TGCGCCAGCAGCTTGATTCCTACCAGTGGGCGCGATACGCAGTATTTT	CASSLIPTSGRDTQYF
.	.	TRBJ2-7	TRBV28	TGTGCCAGCAGTTTAGGGTTTGCCAGAGTCAGGTTTGGCGAGCAGTACTTC	CASSLGFARVRFGEQYF
.	.	TRBJ2-7	TRBV19	TGTGCCAGTAGTTTCAGCGGGCGCCCCTGGGAGCAGTACTTC	CASSFSGRPWEQYF
once	TRBD1	TRBJ1-1	TRBV7-2	TGTGCCAGCAGCGGGGACAGGGGGTTGAACACTGAAGCTTTCTTT	CASSGDRGLNTEAFF
few	TRBD2	TRBJ2-2	TRBV27	TGTGCCAGCAGTTGGGCGGGAGCCGGGGAGCTGTTTTTT	CASSWAGAGELFF
.	.	TRBJ2-6	TRBV5-1	TGCGCCAGCAGCTTGGGATATAGATTTGGGGCCAACGTCCTGACTTTC	CASSLGYRFGANVLTF
.	.	TRBJ2-6	TRBV27	TGTGCCAGTATGGTGTCTGGGGCCAACGTCCTGACTTTC	CASMVSGANVLTF
once	.	TRBJ2-2	TRBV2	TGTGCCAGCGGAGGGCGACAGCCGAACACCGGGGAGCTGTTTTTT	CASGGRQPNTGELFF
.	TRBD2	TRBJ2-4	TRBV30	TGTGCCTGGAGCCGGGGACTAGCGGGAGGGCCTTCCAAAAACATTCAGTACTTC	CAWSRGLAGGPSKNIQYF
.	TRBD1	TRBJ2-7	TRBV9	TGTGCCAGCAGCGATAGGACAGGCGCCGAGCAGTACTTC	CASSDRTGAEQYF
.	.	TRBJ2-5	TRBV7-3	TGTGCCAGCAGCTTAAGGCACGAAGAGACCCAGTACTTC	CASSLRHEETQYF
.	TRBD1	TRBJ1-4	TRBV7-9	TGTGCCAGCAGCTTGTCGGGACAGATCAATGAAAAACTGTTTTTT	CASSLSGQINEKLFF
once	.	TRBJ2-6	TRBV5-1	TGCGCCAGCAGCTTGGAGGTCCGGCCACATCCACAAAGATCTGGGGCCAACGTCCTGACTTTC	CASSLEVRPHPQRSGANVLTF
.	TRBD1	TRBJ1-3	TRBV28	TGTGCCAGCAGTTCCCTACGCGGCCGGGACAGGGAAACCCTCCACTCTGGAAACACCATATATTTT	CASSSLRGRDRETLHSGNTIYF
.	.	TRBJ1-1	TRBV5-1	TGCGCCAGCAGCCTGAGGACAGCTAACACTGAAGCTTTCTTT	CASSLRTANTEAFF
.	.	TRBJ2-5	TRBV6-6	TGTGCCAGCAGTTACTCGCGTGGGTCACAAGAGACCCAGTACTTC	CASSYSRGSQETQYF
.	.	TRBJ2-3	TRBV19	TGTGCCAGTAGTACGGACGGCCAATCGGCAGATACGCAGTATTTT	CASSTDGQSADTQYF
.	TRBD1	TRBJ1-2	TRBV18	TGTGCCAGCTCACCGTTACAGGGGAGAACGAACTATGGCTACACCTTC	CASSPLQGRTNYGYTF
.	.	TRBJ1-1	TRBV9	TGTGCCAGCAGCTTTAGACCCCAGGACAGTTTGAACACTGAAGCTTTCTTT	CASSFRPQDSLNTEAFF
.	.	TRBJ2-1	TRBV7-9	TGTGCCAGCAGCCATAGCCCCGGGACGGAGTACAATGAGCAGTTCTTC	CASSHSPGTEYNEQFF
.	.	TRBJ1-5	TRBV15	TGTGCCACCAGCAGAGCCCAGTCCTATAGCAATCAGCCCCAGCATTTT	CATSRAQSYSNQPQHF
.	.	TRBJ1-1	TRBV27	TGTGCCAGCAGTTTCGGTGGGGGGATCACTGAAGCTTTCTTT	CASSFGGGITEAFF
.	.	TRBJ2-3	TRBV27	TGTGCCAGCAGTCCCCTGGCAGCTTTCCCAGATACGCAGTATTTT	CASSPLAAFPDTQYF
.	.	TRBJ2-1	TRBV10-1	TGCGCCAGCAGTGAGCCCTCGGCGGGGGCCCATGATGAGCAGTTCTTC	CASSEPSAGAHDEQFF
once	TRBD2	TRBJ2-1	TRBV5-1	TGCGCCAGCAGCCTTAGCGGGAGCCCCTACAATGAGCAGTTCTTC	CASSLSGSPYNEQFF
.	.	TRBJ1-5	TRBV19	TGTGCCAGTAGTATCCGGGCGGCAGAGAATCAGCCCCAGCATTTT	CASSIRAAENQPQHF
.	TRBD1	TRBJ2-1	TRBV9	TGTGCCAGCAGCAGAGGGACAGGGTCTTACAATGAGCAGTTCTTC	CASSRGTGSYNEQFF
.	.	TRBJ2-2	TRBV29-1	TGCAGCTTAGCGGAGTGGGCGGGCGGGGAGCTGTTTTTT	CSLAEWAGGELFF
.	.	TRBJ1-2	TRBV5-1	TGCGCCAGCAGCTTGGCCCCAGGGACCCGGGGCTACACCTTC	CASSLAPGTRGYTF
.	.	TRBJ1-5	TRBV2	TGTGCCAGCAGTGAGATTAGCAATCAGCCCCAGCATTTT	CASSEISNQPQHF
.	.	TRBJ2-1	TRBV30	TGTGCCTGGAGTGACCCAACAGGGGAGCAGTTCTTC	CAWSDPTGEQFF
few	TRBD1	TRBJ2-7	TRBV29-1	TGCAGCGCTCGGGACAGCTACGAGCAGTACTTC	CSARDSYEQYF
.	.	TRBJ2-2	TRBV11-2	TGTGCCAGCAGCCCGCTTCGGACCAGGAACACCGGGGAGCTGTTTTTT	CASSPLRTRNTGELFF
.	TRBD1	TRBJ2-7	TRBV11-1	TGTGCCAGCAGCTTAGCCCCGGGACAGGTATTGGAGCAGTACTTC	CASSLAPGQVLEQYF
.	.	TRBJ2-3	TRBV4-2	TGTGCCAGCAGCCAAGTCGGGGTAGCGGAGTCCTTTATGGATACGCAGTATTTT	CASSQVGVAESFMDTQYF
once	.	TRBJ2-5	TRBV29-1	TGCAGCGTTTTTCGCGGTCAAGAGACCCAGTACTTC	CSVFRGQETQYF
.	.	TRBJ2-7	TRBV2	TGTGCCAGCAGTGAAGGCCTGCAGTACTTC	CASSEGLQYF
.	.	TRBJ1-5	TRBV4-1	TGCGCCAGCAGCCTCGGACAGCGGGATCAGCCCCAGCATTTT	CASSLGQRDQPQHF